This TCR beta chain was profiled in a study of blood T cell repertoires in COVID-19. Study background: Nucleic acid was either cDNA or gDNA, and it came from T cells, B-cell-depleted T cells, or PBMCs.

Authors' analysis steps: Using reference gene primer amplification, nucleated cell counts were estimated. Only in-frame clones appear in the TCRdb table, and some are missing; sequencing was by immunoSEQ multiplex PCR. V, J and clone size reflect that table, while D and trimming were determined from the DNA. The sample lists roughly 31,000 clones, 80% to 90% occurring once. Germline values: CDR1 SGDLS, CDR2 YYNGEE. Germline trimming cut 4 bases from V and 2 bases from J; bases unmatched to any gene: 13. CDR3 size: 18 residues. Material: peripheral blood. The J gene is TRBJ2-4, the V gene TRBV9, with TRBD1 identical over 9 bases. This sequence originates from a man older than 75 with acute or convalescent COVID-19. Here the CDR3 reads CASSHGLGQGITKNIQYF. The CDR3 DNA reads as TGTGCCAGCAGCCACGGTTTGGGACAGGGCATAACCAAAAACATTCAGTACTTC.